The 5 T cell receptor beta chains presented below share a single source sample, sequenced in a study of T cells in Graves' hyperthyroidism and ophthalmopathy (dated by TCRdb to the late 2010s). The library was made by multiplex PCR. The listed sequencing device is Illumina HiSeq 2000. The TCR beta CDR3 regions were amplified from the RNA transcripts. A first-round RT-PCR of the TCR CDR3 used the HTBI primer set with the Qiagen OneStep RT-PCR kit. The raw public data were reprocessed by TCRdb itself: fastp quality trimming at Q25, MiXCR clonotype calling, in-frame beta chains only. One record per CDR3 amino acid sequence lists the most common genes and DNA. For this sample the table gives a few hundred thousand distinct CDR3 sequences, of which approximately 44% were detected only once. The ten largest make up about 20% of the sample. The specimen sequenced was peripheral blood or thyroid tissue (not recorded which). The receptors here all came from an adult woman with Graves' disease, either hyperthyroidism or ophthalmopathy (not recorded which).

This clonotype was seen a handful of times. J is TRBJ1-1 and V is TRBV10-3; tentatively, D is TRBD1 (6 bases). Germline V gene lookup returns CDR1 ENHRY and CDR2 SYGVKD. The CDR3 consists of 15 residues. Trimming removed 6 bases at V and 0 bases at J, with 14 bases between. CDR3 nucleotides: TGTGCCATCAGGCTTACCACAGGGTTGAACACTGAAGCTTTCTTT. Translation: CAIRLTTGLNTEAFF.

This clonotype showed up many times. The rearrangement links TRBV5-6 to TRBJ2-5; the match to TRBD1 covers 9 bases. The V and J ends lost 3 bases and 3 bases, in that order; junction bases with no gene match: 3. Germline-derived CDR1 and CDR2 are SGHDT and YYEEEE. CDR3 length: 14 residues. CDR3 region: CASSWGDREETQYF. CDR3 DNA sequence: TGTGCCAGCAGCTGGGGGGACAGGGAAGAGACCCAGTACTTC. The whole variable domain, remainder taken from reference TRBV5-6 and TRBJ2-5, is DAGVTQSPTHLIKTRGQQVTLRCSPKSGHDTVSWYQQALGQGPQFIFQYYEEEERQRGNFPDRFSGHQFPNYSSELNVNALLLGDSALYLCASSWGDREETQYFGPGTRLLVL.

Remarks on this clonotype: This may be a read error, as it is one base from a much larger clone. The chain combines TRBV9 with TRBJ2-7; unclear D gene. The ends were cut back, 0 bases at V and 10 bases at J, with 14 bases in the middle. Germline V gives CDR1 SGDLS, CDR2 YYNGEE. The CDR3 is made up of 13 amino acids. The CDR3 DNA reads TGTGCCAGCAGCGTAGAATTTTCGGATGATCAGTACTTC. This sequence encodes CASSVEFSDDQYF.

This clonotype was counted a few times. The chain has TRBV3-1 and TRBJ1-1, with D maybe TRBD1 (5 bases). This CDR3 region has 12 residues. From germline, CDR1 is LGHDT and CDR2 YNNKEL (reference sequence). The DNA of the CDR3 is TGTGCGACCCGCGCGGGGGACACTGAAGCTTTCTTT. Translating it yields CATRAGDTEAFF. Full variable domain (missing parts from reference TRBV3-1 and TRBJ1-1): DTAVSQTPKYLVTQMGNDKSIKCEQNLGHDTMYWYKQDSKKFLKIMFSYNNKELIINETVPNRFSPKSPDKAHLNLHINSLELGDSAVYFCATRAGDTEAFFGQGTRLTVV.

There are many counts of this clonotype. The gene calls are TRBV20-1 and TRBJ1-5; D unclear. Germline V gene sequence: CDR1 DFQATT, CDR2 SNEGSKA (reference sequence). V lost 3 bases to trimming and J lost 7 bases, with 16 bases between them. The CDR3 is 14 amino acids. The DNA for the CDR3 is TGCAGTGCTAGTTTCTCGGGGTCGGGGCAGCCCCAGCATTTT. Protein sequence: CSASFSGSGQPQHF.